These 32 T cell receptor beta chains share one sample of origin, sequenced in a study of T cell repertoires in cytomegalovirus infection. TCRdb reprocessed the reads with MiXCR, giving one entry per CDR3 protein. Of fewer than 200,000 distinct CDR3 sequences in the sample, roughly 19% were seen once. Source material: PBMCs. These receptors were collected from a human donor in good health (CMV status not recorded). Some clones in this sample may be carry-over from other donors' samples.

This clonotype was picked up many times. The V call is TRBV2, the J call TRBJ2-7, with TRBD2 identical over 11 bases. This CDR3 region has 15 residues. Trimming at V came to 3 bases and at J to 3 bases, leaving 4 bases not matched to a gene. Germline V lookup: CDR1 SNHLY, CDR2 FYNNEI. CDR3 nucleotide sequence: TGTGCCAGCAGTGAGGGACTAGCGGTGATCTACGAGCAGTACTTC. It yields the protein CASSEGLAVIYEQYF.

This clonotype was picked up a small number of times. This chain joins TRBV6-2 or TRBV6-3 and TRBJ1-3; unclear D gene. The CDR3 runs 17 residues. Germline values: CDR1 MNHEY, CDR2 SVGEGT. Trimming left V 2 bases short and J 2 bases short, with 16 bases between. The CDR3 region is CASSYGRRRLPGNTIYF. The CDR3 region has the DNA TGTGCCAGCAGTTACGGGAGGCGGCGCTTACCTGGAAACACCATATATTTT.

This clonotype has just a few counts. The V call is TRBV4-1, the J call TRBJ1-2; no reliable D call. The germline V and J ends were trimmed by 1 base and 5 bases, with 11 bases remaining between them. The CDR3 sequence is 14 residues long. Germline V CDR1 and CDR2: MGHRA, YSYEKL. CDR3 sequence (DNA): TGCGCCAGCAGCCAAGGGACCGCCGGGTATGGCTACACCTTC. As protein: CASSQGTAGYGYTF.

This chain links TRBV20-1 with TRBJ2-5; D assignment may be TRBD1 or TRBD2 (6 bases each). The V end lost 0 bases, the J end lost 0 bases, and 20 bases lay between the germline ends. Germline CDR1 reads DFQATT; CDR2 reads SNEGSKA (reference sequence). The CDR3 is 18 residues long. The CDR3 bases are TGCAGTGCTAGAGATAAGGGGGGATCAGGACATAACCAAGAGACCCAGTACTTC. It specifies CSARDKGGSGHNQETQYF.

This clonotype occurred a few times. The CDR3 protein is CASSFGEYTEAFF. The CDR3 DNA reads as TGTGCCAGCAGCTTCGGGGAGTACACTGAAGCTTTCTTT. The J gene is TRBJ1-1, the V gene TRBV7-9; the D is unclear. This CDR3 has 13 residues. The germline CDR1 and CDR2 sequences are SEHNR and FQNEAQ (reference sequence). V lost 3 bases, J lost 3 bases, and 8 bases lay in between.

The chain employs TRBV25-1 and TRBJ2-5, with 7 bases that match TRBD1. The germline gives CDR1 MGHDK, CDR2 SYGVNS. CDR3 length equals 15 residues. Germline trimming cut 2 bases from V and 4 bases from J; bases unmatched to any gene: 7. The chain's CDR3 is CASSEPQGVGETQYF. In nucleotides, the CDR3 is TGTGCCAGCAGTGAACCCCAGGGGGTAGGAGAGACCCAGTACTTC.

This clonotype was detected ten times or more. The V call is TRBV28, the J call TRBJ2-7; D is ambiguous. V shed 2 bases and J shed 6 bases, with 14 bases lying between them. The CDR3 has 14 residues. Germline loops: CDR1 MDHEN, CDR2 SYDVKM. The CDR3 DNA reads TGTGCCAGCAGTTTAGTAGGGCAGTTCTCCGAGCAGTACTTC. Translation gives CASSLVGQFSEQYF.

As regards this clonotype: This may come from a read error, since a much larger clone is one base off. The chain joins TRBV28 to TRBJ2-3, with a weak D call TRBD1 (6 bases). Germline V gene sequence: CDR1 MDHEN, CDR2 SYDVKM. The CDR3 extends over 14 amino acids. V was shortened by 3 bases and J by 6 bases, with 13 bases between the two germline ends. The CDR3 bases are TGTGCCAGCAGTTTGAGTGGGGGCAAGGATACGCAGTATTTT. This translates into CASSLSGGKDTQYF.

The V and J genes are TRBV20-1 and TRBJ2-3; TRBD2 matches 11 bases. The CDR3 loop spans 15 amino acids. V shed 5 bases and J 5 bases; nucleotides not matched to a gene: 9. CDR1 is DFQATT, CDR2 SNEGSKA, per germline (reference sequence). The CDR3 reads CSADLAGGGVDTQYF. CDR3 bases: TGCAGTGCTGATCTAGCGGGGGGCGGGGTAGATACGCAGTATTTT.

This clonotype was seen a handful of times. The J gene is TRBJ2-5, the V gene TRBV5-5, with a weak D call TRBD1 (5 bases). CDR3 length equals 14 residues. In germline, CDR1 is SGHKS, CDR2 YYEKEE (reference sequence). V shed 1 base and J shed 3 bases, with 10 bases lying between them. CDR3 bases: TGTGCCAGCAGCTTGACGACAGAGGAAGAGACCCAGTACTTC. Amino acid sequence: CASSLTTEEETQYF.

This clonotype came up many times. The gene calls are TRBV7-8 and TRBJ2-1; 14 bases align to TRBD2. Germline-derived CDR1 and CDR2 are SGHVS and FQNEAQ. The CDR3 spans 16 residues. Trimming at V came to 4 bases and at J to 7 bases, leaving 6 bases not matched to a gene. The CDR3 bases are TGTGCCAGCAGCTCGGGACTAGCGGGAGCAAATAATGAGCAGTTCTTC. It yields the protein CASSSGLAGANNEQFF. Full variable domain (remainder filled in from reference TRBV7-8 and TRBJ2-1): GAGVSQSPRYKVAKRGQDVALRCDPISGHVSLFWYQQALGQGPEFLTYFQNEAQLDKSGLPSDRFFAERPEGSVSTLKIQRTQQEDSAVYLCASSSGLAGANNEQFFGPGTRLTVL.

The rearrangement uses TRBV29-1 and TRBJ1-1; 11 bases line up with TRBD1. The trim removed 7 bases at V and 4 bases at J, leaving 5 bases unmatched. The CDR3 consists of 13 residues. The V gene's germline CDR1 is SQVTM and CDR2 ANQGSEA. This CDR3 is CSAVGTGGTEAFF. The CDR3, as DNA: TGCAGCGCCGTTGGGACAGGGGGCACTGAAGCTTTCTTT.

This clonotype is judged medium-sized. In DNA form, the CDR3 reads TGTGCCAGCAGCTTAGTGGTCAGAAGCACAGATACGCAGTATTTT. It yields the protein CASSLVVRSTDTQYF. This chain joins TRBV7-2 and TRBJ2-3, with D uncertain. In germline, CDR1 is SGHTA, CDR2 FQGNSA. Deletions cut 1 base from V and 0 bases from J, with 8 bases between. The CDR3 is 15 residues long.

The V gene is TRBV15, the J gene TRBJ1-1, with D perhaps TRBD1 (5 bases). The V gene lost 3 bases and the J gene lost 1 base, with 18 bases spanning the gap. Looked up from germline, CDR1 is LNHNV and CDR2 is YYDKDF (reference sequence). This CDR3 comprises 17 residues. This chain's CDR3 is CATSSPKRQGRNTEAFF. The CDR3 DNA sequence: TGTGCCACCAGCAGCCCCAAAAGGCAGGGTCGGAACACTGAAGCTTTCTTT.

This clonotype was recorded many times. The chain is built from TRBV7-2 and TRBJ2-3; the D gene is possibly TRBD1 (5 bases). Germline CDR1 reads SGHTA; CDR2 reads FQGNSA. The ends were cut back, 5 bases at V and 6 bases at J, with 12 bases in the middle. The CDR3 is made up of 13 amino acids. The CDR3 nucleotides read TGTGCCAGCAGCGACGCGTCAGGGGATACGCAGTATTTT. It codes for CASSDASGDTQYF.

CDR3: CASSQKKGMQTQYF. The CDR3 DNA reads as TGTGCCAGCAGCCAGAAAAAGGGTATGCAGACCCAGTACTTC. V gene TRBV7-2 combines with J gene TRBJ2-5, with no clear D. Between the trimmed V and J ends, which lost 5 bases and 6 bases, there was a span of 16 bases. CDR1 is SGHTA, CDR2 FQGNSA, per germline. This CDR3 region has 14 residues. Together with reference TRBV7-2 and TRBJ2-5, the CDR3 gives the full variable domain: GAGVSQSPSNKVTEKGKDVELRCDPISGHTALYWYRQSLGQGLEFLIYFQGNSAPDKSGLPSDRFSAERTGGSVSTLTIQRTQQEDSAVYLCASSQKKGMQTQYFGPGTRLLVL.

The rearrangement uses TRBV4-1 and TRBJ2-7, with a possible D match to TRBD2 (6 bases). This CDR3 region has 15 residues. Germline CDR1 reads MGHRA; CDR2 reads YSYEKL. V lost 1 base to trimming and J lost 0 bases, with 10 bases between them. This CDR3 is CASSQGRGLSYEQYF. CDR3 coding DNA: TGCGCCAGCAGCCAAGGGAGGGGACTCTCCTACGAGCAGTACTTC.

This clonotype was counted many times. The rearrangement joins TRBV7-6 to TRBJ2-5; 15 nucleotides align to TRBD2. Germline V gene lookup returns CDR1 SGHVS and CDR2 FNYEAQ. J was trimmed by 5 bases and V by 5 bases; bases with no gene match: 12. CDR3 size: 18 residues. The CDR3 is CASSRTSGGALFQETQYF. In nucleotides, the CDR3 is TGTGCCAGCAGCCGGACTAGCGGGGGGGCCCTTTTCCAGGAGACCCAGTACTTC.

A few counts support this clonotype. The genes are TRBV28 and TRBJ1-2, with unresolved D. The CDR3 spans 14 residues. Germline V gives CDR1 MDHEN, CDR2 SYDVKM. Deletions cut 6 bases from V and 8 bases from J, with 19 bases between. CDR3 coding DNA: TGTGCCAGCAGCTTTGCCCCGGCCAGGCGGGGCTACACCTTC. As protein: CASSFAPARRGYTF.

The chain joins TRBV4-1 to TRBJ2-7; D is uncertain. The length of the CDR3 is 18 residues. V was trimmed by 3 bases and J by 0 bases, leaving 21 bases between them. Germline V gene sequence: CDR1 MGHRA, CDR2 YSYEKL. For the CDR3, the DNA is TGCGCCAGCAGCCAGGACCCCCCTGCCGGCCTGTTCTCCTACGAGCAGTACTTC. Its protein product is CASSQDPPAGLFSYEQYF.

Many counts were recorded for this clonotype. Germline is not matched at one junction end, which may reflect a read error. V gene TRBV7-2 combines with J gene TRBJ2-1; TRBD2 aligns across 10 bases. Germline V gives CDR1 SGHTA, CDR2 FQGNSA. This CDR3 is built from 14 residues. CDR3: CASSLAGAYNEQFF. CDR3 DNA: TGTGCCAGCAGCCTAGCGGGAGCGTACAATGAGCAGTTCTTC.

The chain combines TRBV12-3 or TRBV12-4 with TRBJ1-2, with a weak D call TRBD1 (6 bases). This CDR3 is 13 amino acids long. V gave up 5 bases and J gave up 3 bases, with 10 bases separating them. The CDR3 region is CASSAGTYYGYTF. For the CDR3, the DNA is TGTGCCAGCAGTGCGGGGACATACTATGGCTACACCTTC.

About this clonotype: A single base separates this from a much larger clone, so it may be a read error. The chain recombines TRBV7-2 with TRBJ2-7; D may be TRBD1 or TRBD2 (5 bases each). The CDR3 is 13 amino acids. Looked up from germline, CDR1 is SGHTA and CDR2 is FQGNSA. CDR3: CDSSLGWGSEQYF. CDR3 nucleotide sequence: TGTGACAGCAGCTTAGGTTGGGGGAGCGAGCAGTACTTC.

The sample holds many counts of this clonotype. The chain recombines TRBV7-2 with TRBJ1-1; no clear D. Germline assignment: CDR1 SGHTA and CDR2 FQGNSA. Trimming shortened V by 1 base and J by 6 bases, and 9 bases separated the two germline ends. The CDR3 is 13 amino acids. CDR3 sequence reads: CASSLVSSAEAFF. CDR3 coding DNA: TGTGCCAGCAGCTTAGTAAGCAGTGCTGAAGCTTTCTTT.

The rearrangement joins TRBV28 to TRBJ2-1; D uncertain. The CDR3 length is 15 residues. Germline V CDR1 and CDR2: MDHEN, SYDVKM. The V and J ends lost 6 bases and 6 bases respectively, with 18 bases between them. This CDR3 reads CASSPLTGPRNEQFF. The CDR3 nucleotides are TGTGCCAGCAGCCCCTTAACCGGGCCCCGCAATGAGCAGTTCTTC. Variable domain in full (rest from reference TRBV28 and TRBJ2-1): DVKVTQSSRYLVKRTGEKVFLECVQDMDHENMFWYRQDPGLGLRLIYFSYDVKMKEKGDIPEGYSVSREKKERFSLILESASTNQTSMYLCASSPLTGPRNEQFFGPGTRLTVL.

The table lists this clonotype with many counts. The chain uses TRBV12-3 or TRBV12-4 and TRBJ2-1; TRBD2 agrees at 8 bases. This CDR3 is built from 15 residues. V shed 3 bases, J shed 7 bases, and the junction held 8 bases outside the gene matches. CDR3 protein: CASSLASGSKNEQFF. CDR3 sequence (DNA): TGTGCCAGCAGTTTGGCAAGCGGGAGTAAGAATGAGCAGTTCTTC.

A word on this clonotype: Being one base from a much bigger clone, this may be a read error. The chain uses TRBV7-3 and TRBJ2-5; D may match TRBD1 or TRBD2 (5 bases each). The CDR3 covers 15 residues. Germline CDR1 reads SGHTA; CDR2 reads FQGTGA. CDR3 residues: CASSLRGDVWETHYF. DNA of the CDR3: TGTGCCAGCAGCTTACGAGGGGACGTATGGGAGACCCATTACTTC.

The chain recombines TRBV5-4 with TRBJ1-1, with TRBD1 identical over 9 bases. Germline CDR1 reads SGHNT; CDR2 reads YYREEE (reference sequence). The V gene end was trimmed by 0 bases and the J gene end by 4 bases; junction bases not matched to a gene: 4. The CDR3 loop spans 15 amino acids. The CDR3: CASSLATGGFTEAFF. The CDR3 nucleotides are TGTGCCAGCAGCTTGGCCACAGGGGGCTTCACTGAAGCTTTCTTT.

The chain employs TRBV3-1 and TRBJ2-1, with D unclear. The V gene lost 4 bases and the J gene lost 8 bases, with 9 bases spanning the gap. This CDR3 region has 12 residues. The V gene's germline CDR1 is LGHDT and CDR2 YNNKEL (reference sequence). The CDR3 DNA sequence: TGTGCCAGCAGCCTTTGGTTGGATGAGCAGTTCTTC. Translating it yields CASSLWLDEQFF.

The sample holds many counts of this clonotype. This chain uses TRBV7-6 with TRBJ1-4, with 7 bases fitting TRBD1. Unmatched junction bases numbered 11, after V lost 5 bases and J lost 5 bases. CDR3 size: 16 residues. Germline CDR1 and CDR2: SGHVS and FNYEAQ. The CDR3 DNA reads TGTGCCAGCAGCAACAGAGGGGGCCCCGGCAATGAAAAACTGTTTTTT. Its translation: CASSNRGGPGNEKLFF.

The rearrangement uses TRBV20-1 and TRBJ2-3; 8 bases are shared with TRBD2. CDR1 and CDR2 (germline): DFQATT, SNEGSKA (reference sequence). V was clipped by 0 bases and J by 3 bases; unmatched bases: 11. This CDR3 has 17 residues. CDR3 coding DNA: TGCAGTGCTAGAGATTCGAAAACGGGGGGGCTGACAGATACGCAGTATTTT. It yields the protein CSARDSKTGGLTDTQYF.

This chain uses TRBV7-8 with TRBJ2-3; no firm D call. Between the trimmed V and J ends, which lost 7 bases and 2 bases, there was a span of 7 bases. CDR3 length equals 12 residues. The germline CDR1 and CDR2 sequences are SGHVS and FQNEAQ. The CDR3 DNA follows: TGTGCCAGCACCCCAAACACAGATACGCAGTATTTT. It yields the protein CASTPNTDTQYF. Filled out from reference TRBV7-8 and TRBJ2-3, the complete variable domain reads GAGVSQSPRYKVAKRGQDVALRCDPISGHVSLFWYQQALGQGPEFLTYFQNEAQLDKSGLPSDRFFAERPEGSVSTLKIQRTQQEDSAVYLCASTPNTDTQYFGPGTRLTVL.